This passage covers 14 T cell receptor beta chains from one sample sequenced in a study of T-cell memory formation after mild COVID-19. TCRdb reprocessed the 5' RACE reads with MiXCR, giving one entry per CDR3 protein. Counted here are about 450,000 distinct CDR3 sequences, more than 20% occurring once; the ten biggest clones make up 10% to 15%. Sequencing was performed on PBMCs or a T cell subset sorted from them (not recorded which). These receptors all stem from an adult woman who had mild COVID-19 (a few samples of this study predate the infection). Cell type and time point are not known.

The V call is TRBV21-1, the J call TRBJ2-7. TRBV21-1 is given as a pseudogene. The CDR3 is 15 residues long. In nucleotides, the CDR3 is TGTGCCAGCAGCAAGGGATCGGGTGATGTGAGGGAGCAGTACTTC. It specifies CASSKGSGDVREQYF.

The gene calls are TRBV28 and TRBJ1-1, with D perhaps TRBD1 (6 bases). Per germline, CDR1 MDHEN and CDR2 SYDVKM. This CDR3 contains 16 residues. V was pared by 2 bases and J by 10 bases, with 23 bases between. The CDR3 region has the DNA TGTGCCAGCAGTTTAGGGGCTTGGGGGGGCCAGGTCGGAGCTTTCTTT. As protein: CASSLGAWGGQVGAFF.

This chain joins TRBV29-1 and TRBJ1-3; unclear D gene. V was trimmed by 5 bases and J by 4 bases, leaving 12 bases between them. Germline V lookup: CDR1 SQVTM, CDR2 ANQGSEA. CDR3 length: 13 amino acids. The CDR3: CSVKRVSGNTIYF. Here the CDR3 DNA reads TGCAGCGTTAAGCGGGTCTCGGGAAACACCATATATTTT. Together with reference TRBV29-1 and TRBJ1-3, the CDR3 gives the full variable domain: SAVISQKPSRDICQRGTSLTIQCQVDSQVTMMFWYRQQPGQSLTLIATANQGSEATYESGFVIDKFPISRPNLTFSTLTVSNMSPEDSSIYLCSVKRVSGNTIYFGEGSWLTVV.

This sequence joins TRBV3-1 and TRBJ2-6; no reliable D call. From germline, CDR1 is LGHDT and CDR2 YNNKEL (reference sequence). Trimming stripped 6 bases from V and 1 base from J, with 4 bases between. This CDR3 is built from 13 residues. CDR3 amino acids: CASRESGANVLTF. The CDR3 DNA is TGTGCCAGCAGAGAGTCTGGGGCCAACGTCCTGACTTTC.

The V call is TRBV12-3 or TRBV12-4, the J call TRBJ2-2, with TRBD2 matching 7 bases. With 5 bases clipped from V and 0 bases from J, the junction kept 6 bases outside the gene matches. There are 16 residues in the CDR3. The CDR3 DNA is TGTGCCAGCAGTCCCCAAAGCGGGACGAACACCGGGGAGCTGTTTTTT. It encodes CASSPQSGTNTGELFF.

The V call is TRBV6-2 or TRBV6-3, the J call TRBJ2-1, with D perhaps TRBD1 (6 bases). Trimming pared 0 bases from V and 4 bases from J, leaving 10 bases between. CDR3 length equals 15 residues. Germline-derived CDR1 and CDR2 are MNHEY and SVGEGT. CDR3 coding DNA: TGTGCCAGCAGTTACTCCGGCACAGGGTACAATGAGCAGTTCTTC. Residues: CASSYSGTGYNEQFF.

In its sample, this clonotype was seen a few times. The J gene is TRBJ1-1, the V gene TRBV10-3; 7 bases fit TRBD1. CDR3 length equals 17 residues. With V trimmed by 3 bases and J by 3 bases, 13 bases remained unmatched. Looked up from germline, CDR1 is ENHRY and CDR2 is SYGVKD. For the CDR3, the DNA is TGTGCCATCAGTGATCCCATACAAGATGACAGGGACACTGAAGCTTTCTTT. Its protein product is CAISDPIQDDRDTEAFF.

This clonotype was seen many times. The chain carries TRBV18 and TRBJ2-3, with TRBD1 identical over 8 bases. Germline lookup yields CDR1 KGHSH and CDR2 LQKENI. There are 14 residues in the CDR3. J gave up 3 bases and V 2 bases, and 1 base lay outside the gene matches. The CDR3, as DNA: TGTGCCAGCTCACCAGGACAGGGTACAGATACGCAGTATTTT. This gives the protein CASSPGQGTDTQYF.

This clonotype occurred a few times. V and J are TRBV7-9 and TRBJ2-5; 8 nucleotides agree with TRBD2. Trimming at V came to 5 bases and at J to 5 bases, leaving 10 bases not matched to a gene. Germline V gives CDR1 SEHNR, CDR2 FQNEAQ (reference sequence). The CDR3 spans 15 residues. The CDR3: CASSRGGSSRETQYF. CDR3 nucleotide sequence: TGTGCCAGCAGCCGGGGGGGGAGCTCGCGGGAGACCCAGTACTTC.

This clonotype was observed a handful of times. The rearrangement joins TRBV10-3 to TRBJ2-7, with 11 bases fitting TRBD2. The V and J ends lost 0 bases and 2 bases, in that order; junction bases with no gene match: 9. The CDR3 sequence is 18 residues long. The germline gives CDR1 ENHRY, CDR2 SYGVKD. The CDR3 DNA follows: TGTGCCATCAGTGAGTCGTTGCTAGCGGGAGGCCCTACCTACGAGCAGTACTTC. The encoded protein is CAISESLLAGGPTYEQYF.

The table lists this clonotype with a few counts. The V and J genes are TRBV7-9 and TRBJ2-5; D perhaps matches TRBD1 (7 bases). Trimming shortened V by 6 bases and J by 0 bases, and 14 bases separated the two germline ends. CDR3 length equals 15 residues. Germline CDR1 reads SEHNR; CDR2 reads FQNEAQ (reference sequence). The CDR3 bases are TGTGCCAGCAGTCCTGCGGGACAGTACCAAGAGACCCAGTACTTC. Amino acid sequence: CASSPAGQYQETQYF. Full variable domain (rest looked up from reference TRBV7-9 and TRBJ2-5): DTGVSQNPRHKITKRGQNVTFRCDPISEHNRLYWYRQTLGQGPEFLTYFQNEAQLEKSRLLSDRFSAERPKGSFSTLEIQRTEQGDSAMYLCASSPAGQYQETQYFGPGTRLLVL.

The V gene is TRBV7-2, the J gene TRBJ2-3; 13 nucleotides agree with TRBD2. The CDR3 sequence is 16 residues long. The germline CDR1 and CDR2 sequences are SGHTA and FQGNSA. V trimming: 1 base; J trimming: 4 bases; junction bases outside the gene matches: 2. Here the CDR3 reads CASSLGLAGGADTQYF. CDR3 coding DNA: TGTGCCAGCAGCTTAGGACTAGCGGGAGGCGCAGATACGCAGTATTTT. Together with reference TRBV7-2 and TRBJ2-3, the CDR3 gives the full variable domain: GAGVSQSPSNKVTEKGKDVELRCDPISGHTALYWYRQSLGQGLEFLIYFQGNSAPDKSGLPSDRFSAERTGGSVSTLTIQRTQQEDSAVYLCASSLGLAGGADTQYFGPGTRLTVL.

CDR3 region: CASSHKQGTLYNEQFF. Written as DNA, the CDR3 is TGTGCCAGCAGTCATAAACAGGGAACCCTTTACAATGAGCAGTTCTTC. V is TRBV5-6 and J is TRBJ2-1, with D tentatively TRBD1 (6 bases). The CDR3 totals 16 residues. Trimming stripped 5 bases from V and 4 bases from J, with 19 bases between. Germline assignment: CDR1 SGHDT and CDR2 YYEEEE.

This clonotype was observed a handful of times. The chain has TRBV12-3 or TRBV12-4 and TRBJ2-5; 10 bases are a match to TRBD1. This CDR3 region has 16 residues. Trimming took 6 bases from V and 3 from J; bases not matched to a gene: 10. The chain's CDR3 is CASSPTGQGWKETQYF. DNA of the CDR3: TGTGCCAGCAGCCCTACGGGACAGGGGTGGAAAGAGACCCAGTACTTC.